The 25 T cell receptor beta chains in this list originate from one sample, sequenced in a study of shared clonotypes between healthy human individuals (dated by TCRdb to 2018 to 2021). The library was obtained by the immunoSEQ multiplex PCR assay. The immuneACCESS repertoire file appears here via TCRdb, limited to in-frame rearrangements. These files lack a portion of the clones; in checked studies, under half of the deficit traces to unresolved V genes, and the cause of the others is not known. The sample profile shows roughly 1.4 million clones; 98% to 99% of them were found once. The ten largest account for about 0.35% of the sample. Input material: naive CD4+ T cells sorted from blood. In the paper's terms, the cell subset or site label means: CD45RA+ positively selected. These receptors were taken from a man aged 30-40 years in good health.

This chain links TRBV5-1 with TRBJ2-7, with D perhaps matching TRBD1 or TRBD2 (7 bases each). With 4 bases removed from V and 6 bases from J, the gap between germline ends came to 20 bases. CDR1 SGHRS and CDR2 YFSETQ come from the germline V gene. This CDR3 has 15 residues. In nucleotides, the CDR3 is TGCGCCAGCAGCCCGCATGACAGGGAGCGGGGCGAGCAGTACTTC. It translates to CASSPHDRERGEQYF.

The rearrangement links TRBV20-1 to TRBJ2-5; D uncertain. V was pared by 0 bases and J by 5 bases, with 4 bases between. CDR1 and CDR2 from the germline V gene are DFQATT and SNEGSKA (reference sequence). The CDR3 is 11 residues long. The CDR3 nucleotides read TGCAGTGCTAGAGATTCGGAGACCCAGTACTTC. Its protein product is CSARDSETQYF.

This clone was counted a few times. This specimen includes other DNA sequences encoding the same CDR3. This sequence joins TRBV7-9 and TRBJ2-2; unclear D gene. From germline, CDR1 is SEHNR and CDR2 FQNEAQ (reference sequence). Between the trimmed V and J ends, which lost 1 base and 4 bases, there was a span of 4 bases. The CDR3 is 13 amino acids. The CDR3 spells CASSLEGTGELFF. CDR3 DNA sequence: TGTGCCAGCAGCTTAGAGGGCACCGGGGAGCTGTTTTTT.

V usage is TRBV7-2 and J usage is TRBJ2-6; D tentatively fits TRBD1 or TRBD2 (5 bases each). This CDR3 is 18 amino acids long. Trimming shortened V by 4 bases and J by 4 bases, and 20 bases separated the two germline ends. The germline V gene encodes CDR1 SGHTA and CDR2 FQGNSA. CDR3 sequence (DNA): TGTGCCAGCAGCTCCCCTGGCGGCAGCTGGGGGGGGGCCAACGTCCTGACTTTC. Translated: CASSSPGGSWGGANVLTF.

The chain is built from TRBV28 and TRBJ2-1; 9 nucleotides align to TRBD2. The germline CDR1 and CDR2 sequences are MDHEN and SYDVKM. V shed 8 bases and J 5 bases; nucleotides not matched to a gene: 7. This CDR3 is built from 14 residues. DNA of the CDR3: TGTGCCAGCGCCTTCACTAGCGGGCACAATGAGCAGTTCTTC. It translates to CASAFTSGHNEQFF.

This chain connects TRBV11-2 to TRBJ1-3; the D gene is possibly TRBD1 (6 bases). The CDR3 is 15 residues long. V gave up 8 bases and J gave up 4 bases, with 18 bases separating them. CDR1 and CDR2 from the germline V gene are SGHAT and FQNNGV. The CDR3 DNA sequence: TGTGCCAGCCGAAGGAATACAGGGCGCGGAAACACCATATATTTT. This sequence encodes CASRRNTGRGNTIYF. Full variable domain (outside the CDR3, taken from reference TRBV11-2 and TRBJ1-3): EAGVAQSPRYKIIEKRQSVAFWCNPISGHATLYWYQQILGQGPKLLIQFQNNGVVDDSQLPKDRFSAERLKGVDSTLKIQPAKLEDSAVYLCASRRNTGRGNTIYFGEGSWLTVV.

The chain's CDR3 is CASSKNEKLFF. The CDR3 nucleotides read TGTGCCAGCAGCAAGAATGAAAAACTGTTTTTT. The chain employs TRBV5-6 and TRBJ1-4; D uncertain. The germline gives CDR1 SGHDT, CDR2 YYEEEE. The CDR3 consists of 11 residues. V dropped 4 bases and J dropped 5 bases, with 3 bases sitting between them.

Points on this clone: The same CDR3 is also encoded by other DNA sequences in this sample. The rearrangement joins TRBV28 to TRBJ2-6; TRBD1 might be the D (5 bases). The V end lost 4 bases, the J end lost 4 bases, and 11 bases lay between the germline ends. Germline assignment: CDR1 MDHEN and CDR2 SYDVKM. This CDR3 has 15 residues. CDR3 nucleotides: TGTGCCAGCAGTTCCCAGGGCACAGGGGCCAACGTCCTGACTTTC. Protein sequence: CASSSQGTGANVLTF.

The V call is TRBV28, the J call TRBJ1-1; D gene uncertain. In germline, CDR1 is MDHEN, CDR2 SYDVKM. V dropped 6 bases and J dropped 8 bases, with 10 bases sitting between them. This CDR3 comprises 11 residues. The CDR3 region has the DNA TGTGCCAGCAGAGAGACTTTAGAAGCTTTCTTT. It encodes CASRETLEAFF.

The rearrangement uses TRBV6-5 and TRBJ2-7; 9 nucleotides agree with TRBD2. This CDR3 comprises 14 residues. The J segment lost 3 bases and the V segment lost 2 bases, leaving 2 bases of the junction unmatched. Germline V gene lookup returns CDR1 MNHEY and CDR2 SVGAGI. The CDR3 region is CASSYISGSYEQYF. CDR3 nucleotides: TGTGCCAGCAGTTACATTAGCGGGAGCTACGAGCAGTACTTC.

The J gene is TRBJ1-1, the V gene TRBV19, with no clear D. Germline values: CDR1 LNHDA, CDR2 SQIVND (reference sequence). This CDR3 contains 13 residues. Trimming cost V 3 bases and J 4 bases, with 9 bases left between them. The CDR3 DNA sequence: TGTGCCAGTAGTATTCTGGTTCGCACTGAAGCTTTCTTT. Translating it yields CASSILVRTEAFF.

This chain connects TRBV18 to TRBJ2-1; 7 bases are a match to TRBD1. V lost 6 bases to trimming and J lost 6 bases; unmatched junction nucleotides: 8. Germline CDR1 and CDR2: KGHSH and LQKENI. The CDR3 has 14 residues. The CDR3 loop reads CASSTTTGANEQFF. The DNA for the CDR3 is TGTGCCAGCTCCACCACAACAGGGGCCAATGAGCAGTTCTTC.

The chain uses TRBV28 and TRBJ1-2, with TRBD1 matching 8 bases. The CDR3 consists of 16 residues. V shed 2 bases and J 7 bases; nucleotides not matched to a gene: 12. Per the germline V gene, CDR1 is MDHEN and CDR2 is SYDVKM. DNA of the CDR3: TGTGCCAGCAGTTTAGTTGACAGGGGTTCGCGGGGTGGCTACACCTTC. Translated, it gives CASSLVDRGSRGGYTF.

The V call is TRBV28, the J call TRBJ2-5; D possibly matches TRBD1 or TRBD2 (5 bases each). The CDR3 extends over 15 amino acids. CDR1 is MDHEN and CDR2 is SYDVKM in the germline V gene. Trimming took 4 bases from V and 3 from J, leaving 15 bases between them. The CDR3 coding sequence is TGTGCCAGCAGTTCGCGCCTGGGACCAGAAGAGACCCAGTACTTC. It encodes CASSSRLGPEETQYF.

The chain joins TRBV10-1 to TRBJ2-7; D is tentatively TRBD1 or TRBD2 (5 bases each). The germline CDR1 and CDR2 sequences are WNHNN and SYGVQD (reference sequence). The germline V and J ends were trimmed by 5 bases and 4 bases, with 21 bases remaining between them. This CDR3 is 16 amino acids long. CDR3 region: CASSLHFRDGKYEQYF. CDR3 sequence (DNA): TGCGCCAGCAGTTTACACTTCCGGGACGGCAAGTACGAGCAGTACTTC.

The chain carries TRBV29-1 and TRBJ2-3; D gene unclear. The CDR3 loop spans 11 amino acids. Trimming took off 8 bases at V and 2 bases at J, with 8 bases between the two ends. The germline CDR1 and CDR2 sequences are SQVTM and ANQGSEA. CDR3 amino acids: CSSSTTDTQYF. CDR3 sequence (DNA): TGCAGCTCCTCTACCACAGATACGCAGTATTTT.

The J gene is TRBJ2-2, the V gene TRBV5-4; TRBD2 aligns across 12 bases. This CDR3 spans 17 amino acids. Germline loops: CDR1 SGHNT, CDR2 YYREEE (reference sequence). Trimming at V came to 1 base and at J to 6 bases, leaving 7 bases not matched to a gene. DNA for the CDR3: TGTGCCAGCAGCTTGCGACTAGCGGGAGATAGAGCCGGGGAGCTGTTTTTT. The encoded protein is CASSLRLAGDRAGELFF.

The chain combines TRBV12-5 with TRBJ2-3; D remains ambiguous. CDR3 length: 18 amino acids. V shed 7 bases and J shed 1 base, with 24 bases lying between them. Germline V gene sequence: CDR1 LGHNT, CDR2 FRNRAP. CDR3 sequence (DNA): TGTGCTAGTGCCGTCGCCCCGCTCGGTGAACAAGGCACAGATACGCAGTATTTT. It yields the protein CASAVAPLGEQGTDTQYF.

The rearrangement uses TRBV7-7 and TRBJ2-1; 9 bases align to TRBD2. CDR1 is SSHAT and CDR2 is FNYEAQ in the germline V gene (reference sequence). J lost 5 bases, V lost 2 bases, and 4 bases had no gene match. This CDR3 has 15 residues. CDR3 in amino acids: CASSLRLAGNNEQFF. CDR3 DNA: TGTGCCAGCAGCTTACGGCTAGCGGGAAACAATGAGCAGTTCTTC.

The V and J genes are TRBV4-3 and TRBJ2-1; no reliable D call. Trimming stripped 1 base from V and 1 base from J, with 8 bases between. Germline V gene data show CDR1 as LGHNA and CDR2 as YSLEER. The CDR3 spans 15 residues. The CDR3 DNA reads as TGCGCCAGCAGCCAAGTATTTGTATCCTACAATGAGCAGTTCTTC. It yields the protein CASSQVFVSYNEQFF.

The chain carries TRBV6-6 and TRBJ2-3; no reliable D call. Germline CDR1 and CDR2: MNHNY and SVGAGI (reference sequence). CDR3 length: 13 amino acids. V lost 8 bases and J lost 1, with 10 bases in between. The CDR3, as DNA: TGTGCCAGCTTGCAGGTCCGCACAGATACGCAGTATTTT. The encoded protein is CASLQVRTDTQYF.

Concerning this clone itself: Different DNA sequences within this sample yield the same CDR3. The genes are TRBV6-6 and TRBJ2-1; 12 nucleotides agree with TRBD2. Per germline, CDR1 MNHNY and CDR2 SVGAGI (reference sequence). The V gene end was trimmed by 8 bases and the J gene end by 2 bases; junction bases not matched to a gene: 1. The CDR3 loop spans 14 amino acids. DNA for the CDR3: TGTGCCAGCCGGACTAGCGGGACCTACAATGAGCAGTTCTTC. Protein: CASRTSGTYNEQFF.

The rearrangement joins TRBV4-2 to TRBJ1-5, with unresolved D. The ends were cut back, 0 bases at V and 4 bases at J, with 4 bases in the middle. This CDR3 region has 13 residues. CDR1 LGHNA and CDR2 YNFKEQ come from the germline V gene. In DNA, the CDR3 is TGTGCCAGCAGCCAAGAGGTGAATCAGCCCCAGCATTTT. This gives the protein CASSQEVNQPQHF.

This clone occurred once. The chain carries TRBV28 and TRBJ2-1, with a tentative D call TRBD2 (7 bases). The CDR3 totals 18 residues. Trimming removed 6 bases from V and 0 bases from J, with 21 bases in between. Germline values: CDR1 MDHEN, CDR2 SYDVKM. This chain's CDR3 is CASRPRGAGTSSYNEQFF. The CDR3 DNA reads as TGTGCCAGCAGGCCCCGGGGGGCAGGGACAAGCTCCTACAATGAGCAGTTCTTC.

CDR3 sequence: CASSVSRREGETQYF. DNA for the CDR3: TGTGCCAGCAGCGTATCCAGGCGGGAGGGGGAGACCCAGTACTTC. V gene TRBV9 combines with J gene TRBJ2-5; 9 positions agree with TRBD2. J was trimmed by 5 bases and V by 1 base; bases with no gene match: 6. Germline values: CDR1 SGDLS, CDR2 YYNGEE. The CDR3 contains 15 residues.